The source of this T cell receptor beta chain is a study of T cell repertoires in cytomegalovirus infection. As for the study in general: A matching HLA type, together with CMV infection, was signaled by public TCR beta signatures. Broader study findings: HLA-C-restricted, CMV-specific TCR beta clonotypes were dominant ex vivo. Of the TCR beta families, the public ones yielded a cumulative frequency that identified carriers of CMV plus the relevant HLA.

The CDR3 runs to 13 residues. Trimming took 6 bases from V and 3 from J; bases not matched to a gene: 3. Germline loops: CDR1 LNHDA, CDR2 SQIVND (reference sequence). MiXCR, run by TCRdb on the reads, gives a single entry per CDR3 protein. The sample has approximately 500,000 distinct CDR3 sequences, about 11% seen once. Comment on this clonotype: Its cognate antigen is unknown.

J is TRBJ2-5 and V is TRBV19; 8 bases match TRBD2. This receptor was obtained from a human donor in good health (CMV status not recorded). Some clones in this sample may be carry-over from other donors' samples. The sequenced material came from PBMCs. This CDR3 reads CASSRLAKETQYF. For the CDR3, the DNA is TGTGCCAGTAGCCGACTAGCGAAAGAGACCCAGTACTTC. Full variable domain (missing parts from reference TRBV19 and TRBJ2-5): DGGITQSPKYLFRKEGQNVTLSCEQNLNHDAMYWYRQDPGQGLRLIYYSQIVNDFQKGDIAEGYSVSREKKESFPLTVTSAQKNPTAFYLCASSRLAKETQYFGPGTRLLVL.